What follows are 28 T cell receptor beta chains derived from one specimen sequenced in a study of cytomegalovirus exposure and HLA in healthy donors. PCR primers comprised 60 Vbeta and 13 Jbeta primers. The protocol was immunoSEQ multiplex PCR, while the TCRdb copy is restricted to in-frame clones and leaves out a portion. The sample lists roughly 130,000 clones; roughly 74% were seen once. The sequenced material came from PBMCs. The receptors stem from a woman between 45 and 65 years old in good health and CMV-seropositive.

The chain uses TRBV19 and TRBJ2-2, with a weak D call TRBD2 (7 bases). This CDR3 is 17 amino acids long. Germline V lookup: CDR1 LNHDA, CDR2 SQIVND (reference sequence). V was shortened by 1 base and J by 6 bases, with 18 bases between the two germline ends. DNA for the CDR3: TGTGCCAGTAGTATAGCCGGGCGGGGGCCCCTGGCCGGGGAGCTGTTTTTT. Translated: CASSIAGRGPLAGELFF.

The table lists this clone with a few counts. CDR3 in amino acids: CASRRQANNSPLHF. CDR3 DNA sequence: TGTGCCAGCCGCCGACAGGCTAATAATTCACCCCTCCACTTT. The chain is built from TRBV6-5 and TRBJ1-6; perhaps TRBD1 as D (6 bases). The CDR3 totals 14 residues. The germline gives CDR1 MNHEY, CDR2 SVGAGI. V shed 8 bases and J shed 5 bases, with 13 bases lying between them.

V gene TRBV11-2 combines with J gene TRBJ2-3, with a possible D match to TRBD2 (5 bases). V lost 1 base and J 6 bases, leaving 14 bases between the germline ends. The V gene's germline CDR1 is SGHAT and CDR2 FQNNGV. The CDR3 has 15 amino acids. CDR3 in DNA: TGTGCCAGCAGCTTAGGCCCTAGCCCGACCGATACGCAGTATTTT. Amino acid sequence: CASSLGPSPTDTQYF.

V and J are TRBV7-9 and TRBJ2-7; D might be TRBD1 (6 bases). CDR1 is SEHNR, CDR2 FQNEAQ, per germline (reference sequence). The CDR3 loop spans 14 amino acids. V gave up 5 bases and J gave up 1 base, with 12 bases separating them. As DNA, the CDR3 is TGTGCCAGCAGCATCACAGGGTTATCCTACGAGCAGTACTTC. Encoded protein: CASSITGLSYEQYF.

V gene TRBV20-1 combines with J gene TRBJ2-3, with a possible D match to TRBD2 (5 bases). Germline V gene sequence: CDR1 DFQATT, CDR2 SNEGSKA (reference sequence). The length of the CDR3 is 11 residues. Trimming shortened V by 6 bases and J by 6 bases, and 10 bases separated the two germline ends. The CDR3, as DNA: TGCAGTGCCACGACGGGGGATACGCAGTATTTT. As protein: CSATTGDTQYF.

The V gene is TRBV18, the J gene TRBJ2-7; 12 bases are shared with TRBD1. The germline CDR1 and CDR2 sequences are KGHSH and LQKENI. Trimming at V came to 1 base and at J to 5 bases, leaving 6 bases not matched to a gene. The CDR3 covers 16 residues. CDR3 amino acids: CASSPLPGQGAHEQYF. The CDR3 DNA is TGTGCCAGCTCACCACTACCGGGACAGGGGGCCCACGAGCAGTACTTC.

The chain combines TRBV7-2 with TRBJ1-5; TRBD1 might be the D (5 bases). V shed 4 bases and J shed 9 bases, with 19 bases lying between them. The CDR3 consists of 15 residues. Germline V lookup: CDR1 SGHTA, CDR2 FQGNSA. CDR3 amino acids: CASSSSPGGGRPQHF. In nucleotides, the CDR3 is TGTGCCAGCAGCTCCTCCCCGGGCGGGGGAAGGCCCCAGCATTTT.

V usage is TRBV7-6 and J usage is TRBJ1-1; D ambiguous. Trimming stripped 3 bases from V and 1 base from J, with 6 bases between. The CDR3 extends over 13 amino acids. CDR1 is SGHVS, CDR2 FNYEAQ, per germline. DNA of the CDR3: TGTGCCAGCAGCTTTTCCGGGAACACTGAAGCTTTCTTT. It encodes CASSFSGNTEAFF.

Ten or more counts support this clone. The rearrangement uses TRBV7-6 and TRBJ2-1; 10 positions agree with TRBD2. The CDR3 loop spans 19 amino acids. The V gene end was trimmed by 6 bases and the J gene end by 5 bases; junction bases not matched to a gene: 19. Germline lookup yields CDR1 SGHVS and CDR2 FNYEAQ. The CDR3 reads CASSHQTGRIAGGHNEQFF. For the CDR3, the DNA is TGTGCCAGCAGTCATCAAACCGGGAGGATAGCGGGGGGCCACAATGAGCAGTTCTTC. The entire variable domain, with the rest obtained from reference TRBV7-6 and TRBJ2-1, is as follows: GAGVSQSPRYKVTKRGQDVALRCDPISGHVSLYWYRQALGQGPEFLTYFNYEAQQDKSGLPNDRFSAERPEGSISTLTIQRTEQRDSAMYRCASSHQTGRIAGGHNEQFFGPGTRLTVL.

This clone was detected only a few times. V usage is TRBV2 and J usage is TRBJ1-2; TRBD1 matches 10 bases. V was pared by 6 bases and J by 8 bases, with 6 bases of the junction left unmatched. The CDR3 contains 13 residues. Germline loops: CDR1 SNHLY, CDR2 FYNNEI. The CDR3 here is CASSDRGPWGYTF. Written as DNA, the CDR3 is TGTGCCAGCAGCGACAGGGGGCCATGGGGCTACACCTTC.

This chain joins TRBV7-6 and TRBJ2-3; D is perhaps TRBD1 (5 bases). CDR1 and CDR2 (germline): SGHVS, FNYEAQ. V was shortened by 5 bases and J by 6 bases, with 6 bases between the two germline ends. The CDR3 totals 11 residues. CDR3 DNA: TGTGCCAGCAGCAAGGGGGATACGCAGTATTTT. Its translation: CASSKGDTQYF. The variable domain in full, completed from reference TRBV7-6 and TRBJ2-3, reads GAGVSQSPRYKVTKRGQDVALRCDPISGHVSLYWYRQALGQGPEFLTYFNYEAQQDKSGLPNDRFSAERPEGSISTLTIQRTEQRDSAMYRCASSKGDTQYFGPGTRLTVL.

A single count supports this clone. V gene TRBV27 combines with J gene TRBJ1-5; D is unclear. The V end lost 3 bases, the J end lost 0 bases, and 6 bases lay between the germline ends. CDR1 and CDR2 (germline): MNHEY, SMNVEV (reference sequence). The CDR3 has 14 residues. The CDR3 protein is CASSFQVSNQPQHF. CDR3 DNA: TGTGCCAGCAGTTTCCAGGTTAGCAATCAGCCCCAGCATTTT.

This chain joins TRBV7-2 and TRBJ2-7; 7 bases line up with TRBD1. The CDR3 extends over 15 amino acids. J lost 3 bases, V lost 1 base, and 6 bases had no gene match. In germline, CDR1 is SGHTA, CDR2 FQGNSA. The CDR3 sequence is CASSLGAGGYYEQYF. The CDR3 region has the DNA TGTGCCAGCAGCTTAGGGGCAGGGGGATACTACGAGCAGTACTTC.

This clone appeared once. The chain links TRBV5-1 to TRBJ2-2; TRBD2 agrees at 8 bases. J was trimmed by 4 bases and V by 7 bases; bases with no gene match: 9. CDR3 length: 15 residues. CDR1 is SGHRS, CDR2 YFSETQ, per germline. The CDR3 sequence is CASRRELAATGELFF. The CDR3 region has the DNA TGCGCCAGCCGAAGGGAACTAGCGGCCACCGGGGAGCTGTTTTTT.

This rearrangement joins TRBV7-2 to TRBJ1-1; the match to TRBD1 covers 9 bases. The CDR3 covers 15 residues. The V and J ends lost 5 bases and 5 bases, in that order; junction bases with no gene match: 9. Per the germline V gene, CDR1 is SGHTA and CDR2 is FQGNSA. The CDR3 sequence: CASSVRQGGGTEAFF. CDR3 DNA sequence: TGTGCCAGCAGCGTCCGACAGGGGGGAGGGACTGAAGCTTTCTTT. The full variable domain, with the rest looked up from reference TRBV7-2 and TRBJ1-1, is GAGVSQSPSNKVTEKGKDVELRCDPISGHTALYWYRQSLGQGLEFLIYFQGNSAPDKSGLPSDRFSAERTGGSVSTLTIQRTQQEDSAVYLCASSVRQGGGTEAFFGQGTRLTVV.

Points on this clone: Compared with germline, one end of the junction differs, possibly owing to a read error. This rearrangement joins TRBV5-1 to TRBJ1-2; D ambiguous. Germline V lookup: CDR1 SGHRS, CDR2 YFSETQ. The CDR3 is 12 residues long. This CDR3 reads CASGQTNYGYPF. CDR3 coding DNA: TGCGCCAGCGGCCAGACTAACTATGGCTACCCCTTC.

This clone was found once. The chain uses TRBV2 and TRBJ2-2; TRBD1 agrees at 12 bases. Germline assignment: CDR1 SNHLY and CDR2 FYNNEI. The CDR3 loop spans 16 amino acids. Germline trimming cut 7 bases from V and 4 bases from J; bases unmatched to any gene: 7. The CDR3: CASMGDRGRFTGELFF. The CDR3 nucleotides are TGTGCCAGCATGGGGGACAGGGGGCGATTCACCGGGGAGCTGTTTTTT.

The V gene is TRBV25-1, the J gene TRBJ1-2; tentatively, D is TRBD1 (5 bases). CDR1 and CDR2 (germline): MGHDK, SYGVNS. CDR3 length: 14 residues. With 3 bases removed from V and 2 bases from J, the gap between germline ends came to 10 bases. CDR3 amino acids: CASSDRVGNYGYTF. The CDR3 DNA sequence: TGTGCCAGCAGTGACAGGGTGGGAAACTATGGCTACACCTTC.

The CDR3 region is CASGGGGRGFYEQYF. The DNA of the CDR3 is TGTGCCAGCGGAGGGGGGGGACGGGGATTTTACGAGCAGTACTTC. V is TRBV2 and J is TRBJ2-7, with D maybe TRBD2 (7 bases). Germline V gene data show CDR1 as SNHLY and CDR2 as FYNNEI. The CDR3 is made up of 15 amino acids. The V gene lost 8 bases and the J gene lost 4 bases, with 21 bases spanning the gap.

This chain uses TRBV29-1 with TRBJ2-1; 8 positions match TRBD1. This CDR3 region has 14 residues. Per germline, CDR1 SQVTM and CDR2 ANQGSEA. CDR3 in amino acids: CSALVRGPGNEQFF. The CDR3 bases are TGCAGTGCCCTGGTCAGGGGGCCTGGCAATGAGCAGTTCTTC.

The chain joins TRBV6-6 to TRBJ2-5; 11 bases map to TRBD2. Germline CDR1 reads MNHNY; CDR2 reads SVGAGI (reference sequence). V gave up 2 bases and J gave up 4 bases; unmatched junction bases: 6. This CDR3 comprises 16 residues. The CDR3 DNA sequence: TGTGCCAGCAGTTACCTTAGCGGGGGGGAGGGAGAGACCCAGTACTTC. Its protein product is CASSYLSGGEGETQYF.

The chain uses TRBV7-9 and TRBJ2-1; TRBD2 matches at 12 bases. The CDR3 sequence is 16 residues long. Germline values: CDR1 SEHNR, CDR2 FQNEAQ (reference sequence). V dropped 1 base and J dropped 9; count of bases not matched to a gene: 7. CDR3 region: CASSLGLAGGQCEQFF. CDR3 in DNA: TGTGCCAGCAGCTTAGGGCTAGCGGGGGGGCAATGTGAGCAGTTCTTC.

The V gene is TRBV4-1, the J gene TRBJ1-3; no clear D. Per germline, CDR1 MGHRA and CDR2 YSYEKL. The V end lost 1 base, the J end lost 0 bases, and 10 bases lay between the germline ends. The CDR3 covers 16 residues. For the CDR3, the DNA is TGCGCCAGCAGCCAAGGGCCCGGAGCCTCTGGAAACACCATATATTTT. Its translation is CASSQGPGASGNTIYF.

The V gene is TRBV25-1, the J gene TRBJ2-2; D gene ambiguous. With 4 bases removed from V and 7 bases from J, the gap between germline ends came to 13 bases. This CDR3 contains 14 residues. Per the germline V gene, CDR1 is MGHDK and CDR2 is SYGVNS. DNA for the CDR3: TGTGCCAGCAGTGCCCAACTTGACATCGGGGAGCTGTTTTTT. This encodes CASSAQLDIGELFF.

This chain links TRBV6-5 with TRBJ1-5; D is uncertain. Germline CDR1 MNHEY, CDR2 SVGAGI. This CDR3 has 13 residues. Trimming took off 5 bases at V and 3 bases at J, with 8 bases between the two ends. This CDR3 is CASSARVNQPQHF. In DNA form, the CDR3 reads TGTGCCAGCAGTGCGAGAGTCAATCAGCCCCAGCATTTT.

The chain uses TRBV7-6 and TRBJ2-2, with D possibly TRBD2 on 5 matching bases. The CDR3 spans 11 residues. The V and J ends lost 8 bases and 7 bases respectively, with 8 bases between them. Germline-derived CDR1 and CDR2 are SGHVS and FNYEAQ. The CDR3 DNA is TGTGCCAGCCTGGGGAGCGGGGAGCTGTTTTTT. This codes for CASLGSGELFF.

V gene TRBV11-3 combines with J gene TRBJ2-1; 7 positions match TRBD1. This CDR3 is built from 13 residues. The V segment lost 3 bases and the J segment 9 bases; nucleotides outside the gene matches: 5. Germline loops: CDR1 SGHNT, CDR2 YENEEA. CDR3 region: CASSFRGNSEQFF. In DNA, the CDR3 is TGTGCCAGCAGCTTCAGGGGGAACTCTGAGCAGTTCTTC.

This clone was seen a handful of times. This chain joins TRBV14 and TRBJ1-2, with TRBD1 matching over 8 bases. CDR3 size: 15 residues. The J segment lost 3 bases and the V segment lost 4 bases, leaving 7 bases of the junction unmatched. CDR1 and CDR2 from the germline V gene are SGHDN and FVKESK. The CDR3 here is CASSPGQGSYYGYTF. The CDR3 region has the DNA TGTGCCAGCAGCCCCGGACAGGGTAGTTACTATGGCTACACCTTC.